The T cell receptor (beta chain) under discussion was sequenced for a study of blood T cell repertoires in COVID-19. Study details: From T cells, B-cell-depleted T cells, or PBMCs came the material, which was cDNA or gDNA.

This clone was found once. CDR3 length equals 14 residues. The V end lost 4 bases, the J end lost 4 bases, and 13 bases lay between the germline ends. Germline CDR1 reads MDHEN; CDR2 reads SYDVKM. The table came from immunoSEQ multiplex PCR; TCRdb's copy has only in-frame clones and leaves some out. The sample includes roughly 79,000 clones, around nine tenths of them seen just once. This receptor was taken from a woman aged 80 or over with active or convalescent COVID-19. Sequenced sample: peripheral blood. This chain links TRBV28 with TRBJ1-2, with unresolved D. DNA of the CDR3: TGTGCCAGCAGTTCACCTAAGATAAGCTATGGCTACACCTTC. It yields the protein CASSSPKISYGYTF.